This T cell receptor (beta chain) was identified in a study of blood T cell repertoires in COVID-19. Whole-study context: From the United States, Italy and Spain came samples of acute and convalescent COVID-19. T cells, B-cell-depleted T cells, or PBMCs supplied cDNA or gDNA.

Repertoires were generated with immunoSEQ multiplex PCR, while TCRdb's copy carries only in-frame clones and drops some. This table holds some 190,000 clones, around 76% found once. The cohort comprised adults aged roughly 18 to 95 years residing in approximately 22 US areas. Germline V gene lookup returns CDR1 SQVTM and CDR2 ANQGSEA. V lost 4 bases and J 10 bases, leaving 13 bases between the germline ends. The CDR3 totals 11 residues. The rearrangement links TRBV29-1 to TRBJ1-1; tentative D call: TRBD1 (5 bases). Input material: PBMCs or T cells enriched from blood (not recorded which). This TCR derives from a woman between 45 and 65 years old with acute COVID-19. The CDR3 DNA sequence: TGCAGCGTTGTGGGTCTTGGGGCAGCTTTCTTT. As protein: CSVVGLGAAFF. The full variable domain, its missing parts supplied by reference TRBV29-1 and TRBJ1-1, is SAVISQKPSRDICQRGTSLTIQCQVDSQVTMMFWYRQQPGQSLTLIATANQGSEATYESGFVIDKFPISRPNLTFSTLTVSNMSPEDSSIYLCSVVGLGAAFFGQGTRLTVV.